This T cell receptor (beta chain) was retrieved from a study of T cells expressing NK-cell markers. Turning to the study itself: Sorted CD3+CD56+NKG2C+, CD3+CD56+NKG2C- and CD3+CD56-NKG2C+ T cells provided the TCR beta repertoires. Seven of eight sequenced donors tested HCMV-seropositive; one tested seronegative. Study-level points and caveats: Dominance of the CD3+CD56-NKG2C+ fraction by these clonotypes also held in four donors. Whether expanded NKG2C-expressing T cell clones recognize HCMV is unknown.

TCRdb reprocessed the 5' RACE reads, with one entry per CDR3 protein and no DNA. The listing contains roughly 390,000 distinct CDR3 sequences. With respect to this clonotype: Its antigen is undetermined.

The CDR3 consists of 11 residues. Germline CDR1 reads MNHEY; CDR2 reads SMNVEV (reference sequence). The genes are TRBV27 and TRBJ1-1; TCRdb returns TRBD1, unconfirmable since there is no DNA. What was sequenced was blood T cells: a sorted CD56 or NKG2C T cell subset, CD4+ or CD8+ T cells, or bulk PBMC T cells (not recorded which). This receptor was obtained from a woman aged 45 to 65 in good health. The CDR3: CASGQGFGAFF.